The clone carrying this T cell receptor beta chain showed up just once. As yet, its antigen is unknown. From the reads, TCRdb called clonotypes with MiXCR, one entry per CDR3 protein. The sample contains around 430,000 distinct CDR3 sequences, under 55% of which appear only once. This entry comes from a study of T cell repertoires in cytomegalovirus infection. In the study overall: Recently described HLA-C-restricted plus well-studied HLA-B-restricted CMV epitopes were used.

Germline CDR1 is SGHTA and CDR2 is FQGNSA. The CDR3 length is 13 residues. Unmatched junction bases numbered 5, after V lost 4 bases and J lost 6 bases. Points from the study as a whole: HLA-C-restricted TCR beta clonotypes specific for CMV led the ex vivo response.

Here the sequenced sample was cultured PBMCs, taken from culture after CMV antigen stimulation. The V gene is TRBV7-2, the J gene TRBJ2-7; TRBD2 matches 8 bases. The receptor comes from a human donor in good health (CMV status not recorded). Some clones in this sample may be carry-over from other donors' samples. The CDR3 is CASSYREGGEQYF. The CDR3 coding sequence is TGTGCCAGCAGCTATCGGGAGGGTGGCGAGCAGTACTTC.